Each of the 25 T cell receptor beta chains below was sequenced from the same sample in a study of OX40 agonist ivuxolimab in advanced cancers. Clones were sequenced by immunoSEQ multiplex PCR, and TCRdb holds only the in-frame ones, with some missing. The sample holds tens of thousands of clones, 86% seen once. This sample comprised CD4+ or CD8+ T cells sorted from blood, obtained in a trial of the OX40 agonist ivuxolimab. These receptors were taken from an adult with an advanced solid tumor such as melanoma, head and neck, liver or kidney cancer.

The rearrangement uses TRBV14 and TRBJ2-7; possible D gene TRBD2, 5 bases. The CDR3 has 14 residues. The germline gives CDR1 SGHDN, CDR2 FVKESK. The germline V and J ends were trimmed by 3 bases and 0 bases, with 9 bases remaining between them. CDR3 sequence: CASSHLGSSYEQYF. CDR3 DNA sequence: TGTGCCAGCAGCCATTTAGGGAGCTCCTACGAGCAGTACTTC.

As concerns this clone: Other DNA sequences within the sample encode an identical CDR3. V usage is TRBV7-6 and J usage is TRBJ1-1; D gene ambiguous. The CDR3 runs 14 residues. Looked up from germline, CDR1 is SGHVS and CDR2 is FNYEAQ. Between the trimmed V and J ends, which lost 0 bases and 3 bases, there was a span of 8 bases. Here the CDR3 DNA reads TGTGCCAGCAGCTTAGCAGGGCGGGACACTGAAGCTTTCTTT. Its protein product is CASSLAGRDTEAFF. The variable domain in full, completed from reference TRBV7-6 and TRBJ1-1, reads GAGVSQSPRYKVTKRGQDVALRCDPISGHVSLYWYRQALGQGPEFLTYFNYEAQQDKSGLPNDRFSAERPEGSISTLTIQRTEQRDSAMYRCASSLAGRDTEAFFGQGTRLTVV.

The V gene is TRBV7-2, the J gene TRBJ1-4; D is unclear. This CDR3 is built from 14 residues. V lost 5 bases and J 0 bases, leaving 7 bases between the germline ends. Germline loops: CDR1 SGHTA, CDR2 FQGNSA. Here the CDR3 reads CASSTQATNEKLFF. The CDR3 DNA reads as TGTGCCAGCAGCACACAAGCAACTAATGAAAAACTGTTTTTT. Variable domain in full (rest from reference TRBV7-2 and TRBJ1-4): GAGVSQSPSNKVTEKGKDVELRCDPISGHTALYWYRQSLGQGLEFLIYFQGNSAPDKSGLPSDRFSAERTGGSVSTLTIQRTQQEDSAVYLCASSTQATNEKLFFGSGTQLSVL.

The CDR3 DNA sequence: TGTGCCATCAGTGAGTCCCCGGGACAGGGCAATCAGCCCCAGCATTTT. Its protein product is CAISESPGQGNQPQHF. The chain links TRBV10-3 to TRBJ1-5; TRBD1 agrees at 8 bases. CDR3 length: 16 residues. Trimming at V came to 0 bases and at J to 2 bases, leaving 3 bases not matched to a gene. The V gene's germline CDR1 is ENHRY and CDR2 SYGVKD.

The chain has TRBV18 and TRBJ2-3, with a possible D match to TRBD2 (7 bases). V was clipped by 6 bases and J by 5 bases, with 15 bases between them. This CDR3 contains 14 residues. Per the germline V gene, CDR1 is KGHSH and CDR2 is LQKENI. The CDR3 region is CASSFGGGQDTQYF. The CDR3 nucleotides are TGTGCCAGCTCCTTCGGCGGGGGCCAAGATACGCAGTATTTT.

This chain links TRBV5-1 with TRBJ1-4, with 11 positions matching TRBD1. Germline CDR1 and CDR2: SGHRS and YFSETQ. The CDR3 covers 15 residues. J was trimmed by 5 bases and V by 4 bases; bases with no gene match: 4. The CDR3 nucleotides read TGCGCCAGCAGCGCAAGGGACAGGGGGAATGAAAAACTGTTTTTT. It encodes CASSARDRGNEKLFF. The entire variable domain, with the rest obtained from reference TRBV5-1 and TRBJ1-4, is as follows: KAGVTQTPRYLIKTRGQQVTLSCSPISGHRSVSWYQQTPGQGLQFLFEYFSETQRNKGNFPGRFSGRQFSNSRSEMNVSTLELGDSALYLCASSARDRGNEKLFFGSGTQLSVL.

The V and J genes are TRBV5-1 and TRBJ2-1; 10 bases align to TRBD2. Germline CDR1 SGHRS, CDR2 YFSETQ. The J segment lost 2 bases and the V segment lost 5 bases, leaving 7 bases of the junction unmatched. The length of the CDR3 is 16 residues. CDR3 amino acids: CASREAGGSPYNEQFF. CDR3 DNA: TGCGCCAGCAGGGAAGCGGGGGGGAGTCCCTACAATGAGCAGTTCTTC.

The chain couples TRBV10-1 to TRBJ1-1; weak D call: TRBD1 (6 bases). The V and J ends lost 7 bases and 1 base respectively, with 13 bases between them. The CDR3 has 14 amino acids. Germline CDR1 WNHNN, CDR2 SYGVQD (reference sequence). The CDR3 nucleotides are TGCGCCAGCACCCAGGACAGATCGAACACTGAAGCTTTCTTT. Amino acids: CASTQDRSNTEAFF.

The chain couples TRBV19 to TRBJ2-6, with D perhaps TRBD1 (5 bases). The ends were cut back, 3 bases at V and 0 bases at J, with 12 bases in the middle. The CDR3 is 17 amino acids. Germline CDR1 reads LNHDA; CDR2 reads SQIVND (reference sequence). CDR3 loop: CASSIRGDSSGANVLTF. CDR3 nucleotides: TGTGCCAGTAGTATTAGGGGCGACTCCTCTGGGGCCAACGTCCTGACTTTC.

V is TRBV4-1 and J is TRBJ1-5, with D unresolved. The V and J ends lost 0 bases and 0 bases respectively, with 12 bases between them. This CDR3 has 17 residues. Germline CDR1 is MGHRA and CDR2 is YSYEKL. The CDR3 bases are TGCGCCAGCAGCCAAGACCGTAGGGCCAGTAGCAATCAGCCCCAGCATTTT. Translating gives CASSQDRRASSNQPQHF.

The genes are TRBV7-6 and TRBJ2-5, with a possible D match to TRBD1 (6 bases). With 1 base removed from V and 3 bases from J, the gap between germline ends came to 12 bases. The CDR3 sequence is 15 residues long. CDR1 is SGHVS, CDR2 FNYEAQ, per germline. CDR3 in amino acids: CASSLGRDRKETQYF. The CDR3, as DNA: TGTGCCAGCAGCTTAGGGCGCGACAGGAAAGAGACCCAGTACTTC.

The V call is TRBV4-2, the J call TRBJ1-3, with D unresolved. From germline, CDR1 is LGHNA and CDR2 YNFKEQ. Trimming shortened V by 1 base and J by 0 bases, and 10 bases separated the two germline ends. The CDR3 is 16 residues long. CDR3 loop: CASSQARQASGNTIYF. As DNA, the CDR3 is TGTGCCAGCAGCCAAGCGCGACAAGCCTCTGGAAACACCATATATTTT.

The chain joins TRBV6-5 to TRBJ2-7; no firm D call. Germline lookup yields CDR1 MNHEY and CDR2 SVGAGI. Trimming removed 7 bases from V and 5 bases from J, with 9 bases in between. The CDR3 loop spans 11 amino acids. This chain's CDR3 is CASTFGNEQYF. The CDR3 coding sequence is TGTGCCAGCACCTTTGGTAACGAGCAGTACTTC.

J is TRBJ1-2 and V is TRBV7-2; perhaps TRBD1 as D (5 bases). Looked up from germline, CDR1 is SGHTA and CDR2 is FQGNSA. The CDR3 is made up of 14 amino acids. The ends were cut back, 1 base at V and 1 base at J, with 7 bases in the middle. CDR3 amino acids: CASSLVGVNYGYTF. CDR3 coding DNA: TGTGCCAGCAGCTTAGTGGGGGTTAACTATGGCTACACCTTC.

The J gene is TRBJ2-4, the V gene TRBV15; 7 bases map to TRBD2. This CDR3 is built from 15 residues. Trimming at V came to 1 base and at J to 2 bases, leaving 2 bases not matched to a gene. Germline CDR1 and CDR2: LNHNV and YYDKDF (reference sequence). In DNA, the CDR3 is TGTGCCACCAGCAGAGGAGGGACTACCAAAAACATTCAGTACTTC. Translation gives CATSRGGTTKNIQYF.

This clone has just one count. The chain has TRBV5-4 and TRBJ1-1; TRBD1 aligns across 8 bases. This CDR3 region has 15 residues. J gave up 1 base and V 4 bases, and 6 bases lay outside the gene matches. Per germline, CDR1 SGHNT and CDR2 YYREEE (reference sequence). The CDR3 DNA is TGTGCCAGCAGCCCTGGACAGGGCCGGAACACTGAAGCTTTCTTT. Its protein is CASSPGQGRNTEAFF.

The chain employs TRBV4-1 and TRBJ1-2; a weak D match, TRBD1 (5 bases). CDR3 length equals 13 residues. Germline assignment: CDR1 MGHRA and CDR2 YSYEKL. Trimming took off 4 bases at V and 5 bases at J, with 11 bases between the two ends. CDR3 sequence (DNA): TGCGCCAGCAGCCGGGACCGAGATTATGGCTACACCTTC. Its protein product is CASSRDRDYGYTF.

The count of this clone is one. The V gene is TRBV5-5, the J gene TRBJ2-6; 7 bases agree with TRBD1. V was pared by 1 base and J by 0 bases, with 4 bases of the junction left unmatched. The CDR3 has 17 residues. Germline V CDR1 and CDR2: SGHKS, YYEKEE (reference sequence). CDR3 loop: CASSLPGTASGANVLTF. In DNA, the CDR3 is TGTGCCAGCAGCTTGCCTGGGACAGCCTCTGGGGCCAACGTCCTGACTTTC. The full variable domain, with the rest looked up from reference TRBV5-5 and TRBJ2-6, is DAGVTQSPTHLIKTRGQQVTLRCSPISGHKSVSWYQQVLGQGPQFIFQYYEKEERGRGNFPDRFSARQFPNYSSELNVNALLLGDSALYLCASSLPGTASGANVLTFGAGSRLTVL.

This chain connects TRBV15 to TRBJ1-1; tentatively, D is TRBD1 (5 bases). CDR1 and CDR2 from the germline V gene are LNHNV and YYDKDF (reference sequence). The germline V and J ends were trimmed by 7 bases and 0 bases, with 15 bases remaining between them. CDR3 size: 15 residues. The CDR3 sequence: CATTGGYGVNTEAFF. CDR3 sequence (DNA): TGTGCCACCACGGGGGGATATGGGGTGAACACTGAAGCTTTCTTT. Supplemented by reference TRBV15 and TRBJ1-1, the full variable domain reads DAMVIQNPRYQVTQFGKPVTLSCSQTLNHNVMYWYQQKSSQAPKLLFHYYDKDFNNEADTPDNFQSRRPNTSFCFLDIRSPGLGDTAMYLCATTGGYGVNTEAFFGQGTRLTVV.

V is TRBV29-1 and J is TRBJ2-5, with TRBD1 matching 7 bases. V trimming: 4 bases; J trimming: 5 bases; junction bases outside the gene matches: 4. Germline V lookup: CDR1 SQVTM, CDR2 ANQGSEA. The CDR3 loop spans 12 amino acids. CDR3 sequence reads: CSVARGPETQYF. As DNA, the CDR3 is TGCAGCGTTGCGAGGGGGCCTGAGACCCAGTACTTC.

This chain joins TRBV18 and TRBJ1-3; no clear D. V gave up 6 bases and J gave up 0 bases, with 12 bases separating them. The CDR3 spans 15 residues. Per the germline V gene, CDR1 is KGHSH and CDR2 is LQKENI. The CDR3 sequence: CASSPGPRSGNTIYF. CDR3 in DNA: TGTGCCAGCTCCCCCGGACCCCGCTCTGGAAACACCATATATTTT.

The chain joins TRBV19 to TRBJ1-1, with 8 bases matching TRBD1. The J segment lost 0 bases and the V segment lost 2 bases, leaving 2 bases of the junction unmatched. This CDR3 comprises 15 residues. Germline-derived CDR1 and CDR2 are LNHDA and SQIVND (reference sequence). CDR3 DNA: TGTGCCAGTAGTATATTGGGACAGGTGAACACTGAAGCTTTCTTT. Translation gives CASSILGQVNTEAFF.

This chain links TRBV5-4 with TRBJ1-2, with 9 bases fitting TRBD1. CDR3 length equals 15 residues. The ends lost 4 bases at V and 4 bases at J; junction bases unmatched: 8. Germline assignment: CDR1 SGHNT and CDR2 YYREEE (reference sequence). The CDR3, as DNA: TGTGCCAGCAGCGTAACCGGGACAGGGCTCTATGGCTACACCTTC. This encodes CASSVTGTGLYGYTF.

The chain recombines TRBV30 with TRBJ1-2, with D tentatively TRBD1 (5 bases). In germline, CDR1 is GTSNPN, CDR2 SVGIG (reference sequence). The CDR3 loop spans 13 amino acids. The V and J ends lost 5 bases and 5 bases respectively, with 15 bases between them. CDR3 in DNA: TGTGCCTGGGAGAGACAGAAGGGTTATGGCTACACCTTC. This encodes CAWERQKGYGYTF.

This clone appeared once. The V and J genes are TRBV13 and TRBJ2-5; TRBD1 matches 11 bases. The CDR3 is 15 amino acids. V lost 5 bases to trimming and J lost 3 bases; unmatched junction nucleotides: 5. Per the germline V gene, CDR1 is PRHDT and CDR2 is FYEKMQ (reference sequence). CDR3 residues: CASSHRTGGEETQYF. The CDR3 DNA reads TGTGCCAGCAGCCATCGGACAGGGGGCGAAGAGACCCAGTACTTC.